This T cell receptor beta chain was retrieved from a study of blood T cell repertoires in COVID-19. The repertoire was sequenced with immunoSEQ multiplex PCR; TCRdb's copy has only in-frame clones and lacks some. The sample contains approximately 200,000 clones, 84% of which appear only once. This clone has only a few counts. The source is a man in his sixties who had recovered from COVID-19. The sequenced sample was PBMCs or T cells enriched from blood (not recorded which).

The CDR3 protein is CASSQEGRGIGEKLFF. DNA of the CDR3: TGCGCCAGCAGCCAAGAAGGGCGGGGGATAGGAGAAAAACTGTTTTTT. The V gene is TRBV4-3, the J gene TRBJ1-4; TRBD1 might be the D (5 bases). The CDR3 has 16 amino acids. Germline-derived CDR1 and CDR2 are LGHNA and YSLEER. The V end lost 0 bases, the J end lost 8 bases, and 16 bases lay between the germline ends.